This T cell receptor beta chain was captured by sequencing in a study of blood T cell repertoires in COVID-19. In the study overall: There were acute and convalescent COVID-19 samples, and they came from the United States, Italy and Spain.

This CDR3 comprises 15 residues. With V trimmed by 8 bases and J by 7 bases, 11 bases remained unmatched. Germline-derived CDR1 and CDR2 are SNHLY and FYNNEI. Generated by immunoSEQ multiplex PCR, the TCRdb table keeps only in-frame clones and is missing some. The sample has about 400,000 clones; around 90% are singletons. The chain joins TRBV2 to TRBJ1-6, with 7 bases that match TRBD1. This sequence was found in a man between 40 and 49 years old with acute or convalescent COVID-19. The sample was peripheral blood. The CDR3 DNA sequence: TGTGCCAGCGCCCGATTCCAGGGGGTAAATTCACCCCTCCACTTT. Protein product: CASARFQGVNSPLHF.